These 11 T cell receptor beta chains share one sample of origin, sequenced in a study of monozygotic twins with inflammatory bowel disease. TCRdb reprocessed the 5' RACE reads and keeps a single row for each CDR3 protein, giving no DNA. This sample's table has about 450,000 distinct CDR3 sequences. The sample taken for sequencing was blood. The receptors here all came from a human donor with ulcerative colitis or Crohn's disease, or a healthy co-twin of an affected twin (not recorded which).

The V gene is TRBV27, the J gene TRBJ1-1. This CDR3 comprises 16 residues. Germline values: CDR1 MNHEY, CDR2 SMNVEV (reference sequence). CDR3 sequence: CASRRGGAGSNTEAFF.

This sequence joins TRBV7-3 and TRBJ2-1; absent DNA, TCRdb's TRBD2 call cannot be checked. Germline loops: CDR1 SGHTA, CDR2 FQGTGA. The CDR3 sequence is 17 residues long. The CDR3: CASSLRAAGVTYNEQFF.

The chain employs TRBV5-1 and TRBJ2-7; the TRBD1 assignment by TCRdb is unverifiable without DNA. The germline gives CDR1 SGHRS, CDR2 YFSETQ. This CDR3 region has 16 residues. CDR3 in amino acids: CASNHAPRQGAYEQYF.

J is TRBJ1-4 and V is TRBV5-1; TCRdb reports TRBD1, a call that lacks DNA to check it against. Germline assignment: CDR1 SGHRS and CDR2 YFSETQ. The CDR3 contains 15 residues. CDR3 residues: CASSLGAVTNEKLFF.

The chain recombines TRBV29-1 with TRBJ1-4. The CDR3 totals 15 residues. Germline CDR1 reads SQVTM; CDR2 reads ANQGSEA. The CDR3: CSVDGGGSLGEKLFF.

CDR3 residues: CASSLLTTGLRELFF. This chain connects TRBV5-1 to TRBJ2-2; no DNA is available, so the TRBD2 call from TCRdb remains unchecked. CDR1 SGHRS and CDR2 YFSETQ come from the germline V gene. The CDR3 runs 15 residues. The whole variable domain, remainder taken from reference TRBV5-1 and TRBJ2-2, is KAGVTQTPRYLIKTRGQQVTLSCSPISGHRSVSWYQQTPGQGLQFLFEYFSETQRNKGNFPGRFSGRQFSNSRSEMNVSTLELGDSALYLCASSLLTTGLRELFFGEGSRLTVL.

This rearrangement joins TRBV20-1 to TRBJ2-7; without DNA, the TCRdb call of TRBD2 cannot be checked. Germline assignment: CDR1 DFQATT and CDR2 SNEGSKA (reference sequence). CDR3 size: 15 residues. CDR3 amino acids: CSAMGLAGESYEQYF.

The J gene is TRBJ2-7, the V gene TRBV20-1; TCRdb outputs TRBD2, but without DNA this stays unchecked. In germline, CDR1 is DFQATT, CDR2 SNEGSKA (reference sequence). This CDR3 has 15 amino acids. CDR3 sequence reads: CSARGRELPKNEQYF.

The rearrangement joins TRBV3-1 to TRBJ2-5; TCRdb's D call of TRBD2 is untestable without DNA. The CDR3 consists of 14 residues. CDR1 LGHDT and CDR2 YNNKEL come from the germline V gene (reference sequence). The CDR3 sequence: CASSPRGGTATQYF.

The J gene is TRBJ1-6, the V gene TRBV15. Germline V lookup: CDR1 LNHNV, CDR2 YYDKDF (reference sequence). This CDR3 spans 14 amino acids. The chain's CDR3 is CATSGGLINSPLHF.

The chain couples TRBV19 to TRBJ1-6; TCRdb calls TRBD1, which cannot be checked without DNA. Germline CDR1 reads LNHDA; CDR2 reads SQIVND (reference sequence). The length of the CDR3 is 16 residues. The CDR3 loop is CASSISGTGSGSPLHF.